This TCR beta chain was obtained from a study of patients and donors after allogeneic stem cell transplantation. The CDR3 is made up of 15 amino acids. The J segment lost 5 bases and the V segment lost 3 bases, leaving 6 bases of the junction unmatched. The germline V gene encodes CDR1 SGHRS and CDR2 YFSETQ. A single record per CDR3 protein comes from TCRdb applying MiXCR to the RT-PCR reads. The table includes around 200,000 distinct CDR3 sequences, 35% to 45% detected once. The sample was blood, either unsorted or a sorted T cell fraction (not recorded which). This receptor was obtained from a human donor who was either an allogeneic HSCT recipient or a stem cell or donor lymphocyte infusion donor (not recorded which). It is not recorded whose cells these are; they may come from a transplant donor. The chain employs TRBV5-1 and TRBJ1-1; 11 positions match TRBD1. As DNA, the CDR3 is TGCGCCAGCAGCTACTACGGGACAGGGGGTACTGAAGCTTTCTTT. Encoded protein: CASSYYGTGGTEAFF.